This entry lists 23 T cell receptor beta chains sequenced from one sample in a study of OX40 agonist ivuxolimab in advanced cancers. The library relied on the immunoSEQ multiplex PCR assay. TCRdb took this table from immuneACCESS and kept in-frame rearrangements with V and J called. Such tables lack part of the clones; where checked against another copy, unresolved V genes explain under half of the gap, and the rest is unexplained. The sample data list 65,000 to 85,000 clones, and roughly nine tenths of these were observed just once. The biggest ten clones account for about 7.1% of the sample. The sequences come from CD4+ or CD8+ T cells sorted from blood, collected in a trial of the OX40 agonist ivuxolimab. These receptors came from an adult with an advanced solid tumor such as melanoma, head and neck, liver or kidney cancer.

This clone was recorded once. The chain couples TRBV6-1 to TRBJ2-7, with 7 bases lining up with TRBD1. CDR1 and CDR2 (germline): MNHNS, SASEGT. This CDR3 contains 14 residues. V lost 8 bases, J lost 3 bases, and 10 bases stayed unmatched. CDR3 in DNA: TGTGCCAGCGTGGTGGACAGGCCTAACTACGAGCAGTACTTC. As protein: CASVVDRPNYEQYF.

V gene TRBV6-5 combines with J gene TRBJ1-1, with D maybe TRBD1 (5 bases). V was pared by 3 bases and J by 8 bases, with 10 bases between. The CDR3 has 12 residues. The germline CDR1 and CDR2 sequences are MNHEY and SVGAGI. The CDR3: CASSYGGYEAFF. DNA of the CDR3: TGTGCCAGCAGTTATGGGGGGTACGAAGCTTTCTTT.

This rearrangement joins TRBV7-8 to TRBJ1-1; D possibly corresponds to TRBD1 (6 bases). This CDR3 has 14 amino acids. CDR1 and CDR2 (germline): SGHVS, FQNEAQ. Trimming shortened V by 1 base and J by 3 bases, and 9 bases separated the two germline ends. In DNA form, the CDR3 reads TGTGCCAGCAGCTTAGACACAGGGCACACTGAAGCTTTCTTT. It yields the protein CASSLDTGHTEAFF.

The rearrangement joins TRBV4-2 to TRBJ1-3, with D maybe TRBD1 (6 bases). This CDR3 region has 16 residues. In germline, CDR1 is LGHNA, CDR2 YNFKEQ. V lost 1 base and J lost 2, with 12 bases in between. The CDR3 nucleotides read TGTGCCAGCAGCCAAGTGTCGGAGGGGGCTGGAAACACCATATATTTT. As protein: CASSQVSEGAGNTIYF.

V and J are TRBV7-8 and TRBJ1-2; a weak D match, TRBD1 (5 bases). Looked up from germline, CDR1 is SGHVS and CDR2 is FQNEAQ. V was trimmed by 4 bases and J by 8 bases, leaving 17 bases between them. The CDR3 extends over 14 amino acids. In nucleotides, the CDR3 is TGTGCCAGCAGCTACGGGGGAGGGGTTCAGGGCTACACCTTC. This gives the protein CASSYGGGVQGYTF.

The chain couples TRBV5-8 to TRBJ1-2; no definite D call. This CDR3 is built from 15 residues. Germline V CDR1 and CDR2: SGHTS, YDEGEE. V gave up 0 bases and J gave up 2 bases, with 11 bases separating them. The CDR3 DNA reads as TGTGCCAGCAGCTTGGTAGGGATCGAGAACTATGGCTACACCTTC. Protein sequence: CASSLVGIENYGYTF.

J is TRBJ2-6 and V is TRBV6-5; the D is unclear. Per the germline V gene, CDR1 is MNHEY and CDR2 is SVGAGI. Trimming removed 0 bases from V and 3 bases from J, with 9 bases in between. This CDR3 has 16 residues. Here the CDR3 reads CASSYSVARGANVLTF. CDR3 DNA sequence: TGTGCCAGCAGTTACTCCGTCGCGCGTGGGGCCAACGTCCTGACTTTC.

The rearrangement uses TRBV5-4 and TRBJ2-1; D tentatively fits TRBD1 or TRBD2 (5 bases each). CDR1 and CDR2 (germline): SGHNT, YYREEE (reference sequence). The length of the CDR3 is 14 residues. Trimming removed 2 bases at V and 6 bases at J, with 12 bases between. The CDR3 DNA is TGTGCCAGCAGCTTTTCGGGGCAGCTCAATGAGCAGTTCTTC. Its protein product is CASSFSGQLNEQFF.

Comment on this clone: One junction end does not reproduce the germline sequence, and a read error may be involved. The chain links TRBV5-4 to TRBJ1-4, with TRBD1 identical over 8 bases. This CDR3 contains 16 residues. CDR1 and CDR2 from the germline V gene are SGHNT and YYREEE (reference sequence). CDR3 amino acids: CASTPGPTGENGKLFF. The CDR3 DNA follows: TGTGCCAGCACCCCAGGCCCGACAGGGGAGAATGGAAAACTGTTTTTT. Full variable domain (outside the CDR3, taken from reference TRBV5-4 and TRBJ1-4): ETGVTQSPTHLIKTRGQQVTLRCSSQSGHNTVSWYQQALGQGPQFIFQYYREEENGRGNFPPRFSGLQFPNYSSELNVNALELDDSALYLCASTPGPTGENGKLFFGSGTQLSVL.

The V and J genes are TRBV6-5 and TRBJ2-7, with 9 nucleotides matching TRBD1. CDR3 length equals 13 residues. J lost 3 bases, V lost 6 bases, and 3 bases had no gene match. Germline values: CDR1 MNHEY, CDR2 SVGAGI. The CDR3 DNA sequence: TGTGCCAGCAGCTCGGACAGGGGCTACGAGCAGTACTTC. This gives the protein CASSSDRGYEQYF.

This clone was detected once. This chain connects TRBV4-3 to TRBJ1-1, with D possibly TRBD1 on 5 matching bases. The CDR3 is 15 amino acids. Trimming shortened V by 0 bases and J by 1 base, and 9 bases separated the two germline ends. Looked up from germline, CDR1 is LGHNA and CDR2 is YSLEER. The CDR3 nucleotides are TGCGCCAGCAGCCAAGACCCGGGGCCGAACACTGAAGCTTTCTTT. Translating it yields CASSQDPGPNTEAFF.

The chain's CDR3 is CASSLGQAEIHNEQFF. CDR3 nucleotides: TGTGCCAGCAGCTTAGGTCAGGCCGAGATCCACAATGAGCAGTTCTTC. This rearrangement joins TRBV7-6 to TRBJ2-1; D is undetermined. The CDR3 is 16 residues long. Per the germline V gene, CDR1 is SGHVS and CDR2 is FNYEAQ. Trimming took 1 base from V and 5 from J, leaving 15 bases between them.

This clone was observed once. The rearrangement links TRBV6-5 to TRBJ1-1; D ambiguous. Germline-derived CDR1 and CDR2 are MNHEY and SVGAGI. Trimming shortened V by 4 bases and J by 7 bases, and 13 bases separated the two germline ends. CDR3 length: 13 amino acids. The CDR3 reads CASSFNLADEAFF. CDR3 bases: TGTGCCAGCAGTTTCAATCTGGCAGATGAAGCTTTCTTT.

This clone has a single count. V usage is TRBV6-1 and J usage is TRBJ2-3; 7 nucleotides agree with TRBD2. This CDR3 is built from 18 residues. CDR1 is MNHNS and CDR2 is SASEGT in the germline V gene. J was trimmed by 2 bases and V by 2 bases; bases with no gene match: 13. DNA for the CDR3: TGTGCCAGCAGTGAAAAGGTGTTGGCTAGCGGACCCACAGATACGCAGTATTTT. It codes for CASSEKVLASGPTDTQYF.

This chain connects TRBV27 to TRBJ1-2, with 8 nucleotides matching TRBD1. The CDR3 runs to 15 residues. The V and J ends lost 1 base and 7 bases, in that order; junction bases with no gene match: 8. Germline CDR1 MNHEY, CDR2 SMNVEV (reference sequence). The CDR3 loop is CASSLLRQGAGGYTF. The CDR3 DNA sequence: TGTGCCAGCAGTTTATTGCGGCAGGGGGCGGGTGGCTACACCTTC.

The chain joins TRBV5-6 to TRBJ2-3; 9 bases are a match to TRBD2. Germline trimming cut 4 bases from V and 0 bases from J; bases unmatched to any gene: 6. Germline-derived CDR1 and CDR2 are SGHDT and YYEEEE. The CDR3 is 16 residues long. The CDR3 protein is CASSRARGGSTDTQYF. DNA for the CDR3: TGTGCCAGCAGCCGCGCGCGGGGGGGGAGCACAGATACGCAGTATTTT.

The rearrangement joins TRBV27 to TRBJ2-3, with 7 bases identical to TRBD2. After removal of 3 bases from V and 4 bases from J, the junction contained 7 bases not matched to a gene. The CDR3 is made up of 15 amino acids. Germline loops: CDR1 MNHEY, CDR2 SMNVEV (reference sequence). The CDR3: CASSLWRGSADTQYF. Here the CDR3 DNA reads TGTGCCAGCAGTTTGTGGCGGGGGTCTGCAGATACGCAGTATTTT.

The chain carries TRBV5-6 and TRBJ2-7; no definite D call. CDR3 length equals 13 residues. The germline CDR1 and CDR2 sequences are SGHDT and YYEEEE. V was trimmed by 2 bases and J by 1 base, leaving 7 bases between them. The CDR3 loop is CASSFGVSYEQYF. The CDR3 DNA follows: TGTGCCAGCAGCTTTGGGGTGTCCTACGAGCAGTACTTC.

J is TRBJ1-1 and V is TRBV11-2; 8 positions agree with TRBD1. The CDR3 spans 15 residues. Germline V gene sequence: CDR1 SGHAT, CDR2 FQNNGV. Trimming took 2 bases from V and 3 from J; bases not matched to a gene: 5. The CDR3 region has the DNA TGTGCCAGCAGCTTACAGGGGGCAGAGGACACTGAAGCTTTCTTT. Translation: CASSLQGAEDTEAFF.

This clone was observed a few times. This chain uses TRBV4-2 with TRBJ1-6; 8 bases line up with TRBD1. Germline V gene data show CDR1 as LGHNA and CDR2 as YNFKEQ. CDR3 size: 15 residues. The V segment lost 2 bases and the J segment 8 bases; nucleotides outside the gene matches: 5. CDR3 sequence: CASSQMDRDDSPLHF. CDR3 DNA sequence: TGTGCCAGCAGCCAAATGGACAGGGATGATTCACCCCTCCACTTT.

The CDR3 nucleotides are TGTGCCAGCAGCTCGTGGACAGCTTCTGGACCAGATACGCAGTATTTT. Its protein product is CASSSWTASGPDTQYF. V usage is TRBV11-2 and J usage is TRBJ2-3; TRBD1 is a possible D gene (6 bases). Germline V gene lookup returns CDR1 SGHAT and CDR2 FQNNGV. V gave up 4 bases and J gave up 4 bases, with 18 bases separating them. The CDR3 has 16 residues.

The chain recombines TRBV9 with TRBJ2-1; 9 positions match TRBD2. The V segment lost 3 bases and the J segment 7 bases; nucleotides outside the gene matches: 8. The CDR3 has 15 amino acids. The germline V gene has CDR1 SGDLS and CDR2 YYNGEE. The CDR3 sequence is CASSGGAGGINEQFF. The CDR3 coding sequence is TGTGCCAGCAGCGGCGGTGCGGGGGGGATTAATGAGCAGTTCTTC.

The chain is built from TRBV9 and TRBJ2-1; maybe TRBD2 (5 bases). Germline-derived CDR1 and CDR2 are SGDLS and YYNGEE. CDR3 length equals 16 residues. Between the trimmed V and J ends, which lost 4 bases and 0 bases, there was a span of 14 bases. This CDR3 reads CASSPEGSLSYNEQFF. CDR3 DNA sequence: TGTGCCAGCAGCCCAGAGGGCTCCCTCTCCTACAATGAGCAGTTCTTC.